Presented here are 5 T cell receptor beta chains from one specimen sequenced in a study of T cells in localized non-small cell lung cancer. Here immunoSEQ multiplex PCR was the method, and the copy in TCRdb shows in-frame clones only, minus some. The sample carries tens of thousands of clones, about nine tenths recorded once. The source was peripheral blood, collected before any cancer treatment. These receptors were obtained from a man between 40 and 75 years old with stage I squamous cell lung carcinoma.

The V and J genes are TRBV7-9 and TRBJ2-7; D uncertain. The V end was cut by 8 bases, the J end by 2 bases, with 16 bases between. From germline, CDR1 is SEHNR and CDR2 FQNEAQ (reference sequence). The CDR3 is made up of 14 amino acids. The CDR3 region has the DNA TGTGCCAGCGGGCCTGGGGTGATGGCCTACGAGCAGTACTTC. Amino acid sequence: CASGPGVMAYEQYF. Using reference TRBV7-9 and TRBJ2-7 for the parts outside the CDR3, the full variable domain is DTGVSQNPRHKITKRGQNVTFRCDPISEHNRLYWYRQTLGQGPEFLTYFQNEAQLEKSRLLSDRFSAERPKGSFSTLEIQRTEQGDSAMYLCASGPGVMAYEQYFGPGTRLTVT.

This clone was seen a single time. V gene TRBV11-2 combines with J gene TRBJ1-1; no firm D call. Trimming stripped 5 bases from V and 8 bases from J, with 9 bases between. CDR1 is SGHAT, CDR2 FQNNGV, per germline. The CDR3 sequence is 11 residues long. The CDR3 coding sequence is TGTGCCAGCAGCCCCCGGAGGGAAGCTTTCTTT. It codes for CASSPRREAFF.

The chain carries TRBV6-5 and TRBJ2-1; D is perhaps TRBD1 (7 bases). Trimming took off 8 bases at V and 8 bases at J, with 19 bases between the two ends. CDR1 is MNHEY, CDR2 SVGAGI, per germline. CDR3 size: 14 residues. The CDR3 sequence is CASGPSGGFDEQFF. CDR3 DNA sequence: TGTGCCAGCGGACCCTCAGGGGGGTTCGATGAGCAGTTCTTC.

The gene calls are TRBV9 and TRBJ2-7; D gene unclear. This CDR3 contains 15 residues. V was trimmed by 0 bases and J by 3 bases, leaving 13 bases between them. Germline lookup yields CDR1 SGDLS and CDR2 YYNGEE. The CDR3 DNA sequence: TGTGCCAGCAGCGTAGTCCCTGATTCTGGCTACGAGCAGTACTTC. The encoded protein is CASSVVPDSGYEQYF.

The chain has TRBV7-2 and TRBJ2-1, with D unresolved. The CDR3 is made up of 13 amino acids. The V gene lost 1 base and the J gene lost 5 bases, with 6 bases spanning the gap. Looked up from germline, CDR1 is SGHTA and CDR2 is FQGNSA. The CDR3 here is CASSLVANNEQFF. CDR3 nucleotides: TGTGCCAGCAGCTTAGTGGCTAACAATGAGCAGTTCTTC.